This T cell receptor beta chain was observed in a study of T cell responses to AZD1222 COVID-19 vaccine. Study-wide findings and caveats: Spike-specific TCR breadth and depth rose after two AZD1222 doses. Nearly half of spike-specific TCRs reportedly target unmutated variant regions.

Produced via immunoSEQ multiplex PCR; TCRdb's table is partial and in-frame only. The sample includes about 86,000 clones, around four fifths of them seen just once. As for this clone: The antigen is undetermined.

The germline gives CDR1 KGHDR, CDR2 SFDVKD. V lost 3 bases, J lost 6 bases, and 1 base stayed unmatched. The CDR3 is 14 amino acids. Here the sequenced sample was peripheral blood, taken on day 0 of AZD1222 vaccination. This receptor was identified in an adult in good health. The V call is TRBV24-1, the J call TRBJ2-1, with 10 bases identical to TRBD2. The CDR3 is CATSDRTSGNEQFF. The CDR3 coding sequence is TGTGCCACCAGTGATAGGACTAGCGGCAATGAGCAGTTCTTC.